The next 23 T cell receptor beta chains were all read from a single sample in a study of shared clonotypes between healthy human individuals. Sequencing used immunoSEQ multiplex PCR; TCRdb keeps in-frame clones, though not all of them. The table shows about 110,000 clones, with roughly two thirds occurring only once. Sequencing was carried out using memory CD8+ T cells sorted from blood. Subset: CD45RO+ cells pooled with CCR7-negative TemRA cells. These receptors were taken from a woman in her thirties in good health.

This clone appeared many times. CDR3 bases: TGTGCCAGCAGTGGCGGGCGGGAGTCGTACAATGAGCAGTTCTTC. Translating it yields CASSGGRESYNEQFF. This chain uses TRBV25-1 with TRBJ2-1; 7 nucleotides agree with TRBD2. The CDR3 runs 15 residues. The V and J ends lost 4 bases and 4 bases, in that order; junction bases with no gene match: 7. Germline-derived CDR1 and CDR2 are MGHDK and SYGVNS.

The chain links TRBV28 to TRBJ2-3; TRBD2 is a possible D gene (7 bases). There are 18 residues in the CDR3. Between the trimmed V and J ends, which lost 6 bases and 5 bases, there was a span of 27 bases. Germline CDR1 and CDR2: MDHEN and SYDVKM. The CDR3, as DNA: TGTGCCAGCAGGAGGGGGATTAGCGGCGGGAGTAGTGAAGATACGCAGTATTTT. Amino acids: CASRRGISGGSSEDTQYF.

V usage is TRBV2 and J usage is TRBJ1-4; D call uncertain. Germline-derived CDR1 and CDR2 are SNHLY and FYNNEI. Trimming pared 3 bases from V and 3 bases from J, leaving 14 bases between. This CDR3 is built from 16 residues. The CDR3 sequence: CASSDRETPSNEKLFF. The CDR3 DNA reads TGTGCCAGCAGTGACAGAGAGACCCCCTCTAATGAAAAACTGTTTTTT.

The rearrangement joins TRBV6-6 to TRBJ2-7; 8 bases line up with TRBD1. Germline CDR1 reads MNHNY; CDR2 reads SVGAGI (reference sequence). V gave up 9 bases and J gave up 5 bases; unmatched junction bases: 6. The CDR3 sequence is 12 residues long. The CDR3, as DNA: TGTGCCAGTAGACAGGGGTTCAACGAGCAGTACTTC. It specifies CASRQGFNEQYF.

The chain carries TRBV6-6 and TRBJ2-4; 7 bases match TRBD2. This CDR3 comprises 16 residues. In germline, CDR1 is MNHNY, CDR2 SVGAGI (reference sequence). V dropped 6 bases and J dropped 3; count of bases not matched to a gene: 11. The CDR3 DNA is TGTGCCAGCAGCCCGACCCGACTAGCCGACAAAAACATTCAGTACTTC. Translating gives CASSPTRLADKNIQYF.

The V gene is TRBV7-7, the J gene TRBJ2-3; the D gene is possibly TRBD2 (6 bases). Germline loops: CDR1 SSHAT, CDR2 FNYEAQ (reference sequence). The V and J ends lost 1 base and 1 base respectively, with 9 bases between them. CDR3 size: 15 residues. CDR3 DNA: TGTGCCAGCAGCTTAGGGCCTAGCGGCACAGATACGCAGTATTTT. Residues: CASSLGPSGTDTQYF.

V gene TRBV27 combines with J gene TRBJ1-5; a possible D gene is TRBD1 (6 bases). The germline V gene has CDR1 MNHEY and CDR2 SMNVEV (reference sequence). With 2 bases removed from V and 3 bases from J, the gap between germline ends came to 11 bases. CDR3 length: 15 amino acids. The CDR3 sequence: CASSLGGFPNQPQHF. Here the CDR3 DNA reads TGTGCCAGCAGTTTAGGGGGCTTCCCCAATCAGCCCCAGCATTTT.

CDR3 sequence reads: CASSLYQGPSQPQHF. CDR3 bases: TGTGCCAGCAGCTTGTATCAGGGGCCAAGTCAGCCCCAGCATTTT. V is TRBV7-6 and J is TRBJ1-5, with D possibly matching TRBD1 (6 bases). Germline V lookup: CDR1 SGHVS, CDR2 FNYEAQ. V was pared by 3 bases and J by 6 bases, with 15 bases between. CDR3 length: 15 residues.

The chain couples TRBV5-6 to TRBJ1-2; D is undetermined. V lost 0 bases and J 4 bases, leaving 13 bases between the germline ends. The CDR3 consists of 15 residues. Germline V gives CDR1 SGHDT, CDR2 YYEEEE. The CDR3 region is CASSLVYQPSYGYTF. DNA for the CDR3: TGTGCCAGCAGCTTGGTTTATCAACCATCCTATGGCTACACCTTC.

This clone was observed at least ten times. The chain links TRBV2 to TRBJ2-1; tentative D call: TRBD1 (6 bases). Trimming left V 1 base short and J 3 bases short, with 10 bases between. There are 15 residues in the CDR3. Germline V gene sequence: CDR1 SNHLY, CDR2 FYNNEI. In DNA form, the CDR3 reads TGTGCCAGCAGTGAAGAGGGGGAAGGCTACAATGAGCAGTTCTTC. It codes for CASSEEGEGYNEQFF. The full variable domain, with the rest looked up from reference TRBV2 and TRBJ2-1, is EPEVTQTPSHQVTQMGQEVILRCVPISNHLYFYWYRQILGQKVEFLVSFYNNEISEKSEIFDDQFSVERPDGSNFTLKIRSTKLEDSAMYFCASSEEGEGYNEQFFGPGTRLTVL.

V usage is TRBV28 and J usage is TRBJ2-7, with TRBD2 matching 12 bases. CDR1 and CDR2 (germline): MDHEN, SYDVKM. This CDR3 spans 17 amino acids. V lost 5 bases, J lost 0 bases, and 8 bases stayed unmatched. CDR3 DNA sequence: TGTGCCAGCAGTCCGCGGACTAGCGGGATCCCCTCCTACGAGCAGTACTTC. Its translation: CASSPRTSGIPSYEQYF.

V is TRBV9 and J is TRBJ2-1; 11 bases agree with TRBD2. The CDR3 contains 19 residues. Germline values: CDR1 SGDLS, CDR2 YYNGEE. J gave up 0 bases and V 1 base, and 9 bases lay outside the gene matches. The CDR3 loop is CASSVSGLAALSSYNEQFF. As DNA, the CDR3 is TGTGCCAGCAGCGTATCGGGACTAGCGGCTCTGAGCTCCTACAATGAGCAGTTCTTC.

The genes are TRBV29-1 and TRBJ2-1; unclear D gene. The CDR3 consists of 11 residues. The V and J ends lost 5 bases and 5 bases respectively, with 7 bases between them. The germline gives CDR1 SQVTM, CDR2 ANQGSEA. The CDR3 here is CSVRVNNEQFF. The CDR3 DNA sequence: TGCAGCGTTCGTGTCAACAATGAGCAGTTCTTC.

The J gene is TRBJ2-5, the V gene TRBV27; D is perhaps TRBD1 (6 bases). The germline V and J ends were trimmed by 0 bases and 2 bases, with 16 bases remaining between them. Germline V CDR1 and CDR2: MNHEY, SMNVEV (reference sequence). This CDR3 comprises 17 residues. This CDR3 is CASSLSTGTSIQETQYF. CDR3 in DNA: TGTGCCAGCAGTTTATCGACCGGGACAAGCATACAAGAGACCCAGTACTTC.

This rearrangement joins TRBV6-4 to TRBJ2-2, with D hard to call. V lost 5 bases, J lost 5 bases, and 9 bases lay in between. CDR1 and CDR2 (germline): MRHNA, SNTAGT. This CDR3 comprises 13 residues. In nucleotides, the CDR3 is TGTGCCAGCAGTTCGGACGATACCGGGGAGCTGTTTTTT. Its translation: CASSSDDTGELFF.

There are many counts of this clone. V usage is TRBV2 and J usage is TRBJ1-4; 8 bases are shared with TRBD1. The CDR3 has 16 residues. Looked up from germline, CDR1 is SNHLY and CDR2 is FYNNEI. Unmatched junction bases numbered 4, after V lost 4 bases and J lost 0 bases. The CDR3 loop is CASSAGQGSTNEKLFF. DNA for the CDR3: TGTGCCAGCAGTGCAGGACAGGGATCAACTAATGAAAAACTGTTTTTT. The full variable domain, rest sourced from reference TRBV2 and TRBJ1-4, is EPEVTQTPSHQVTQMGQEVILRCVPISNHLYFYWYRQILGQKVEFLVSFYNNEISEKSEIFDDQFSVERPDGSNFTLKIRSTKLEDSAMYFCASSAGQGSTNEKLFFGSGTQLSVL.

The chain has TRBV27 and TRBJ2-7; 10 bases map to TRBD2. CDR3 length: 15 residues. V shed 4 bases and J 5 bases; nucleotides not matched to a gene: 8. Germline V gene sequence: CDR1 MNHEY, CDR2 SMNVEV (reference sequence). The CDR3 protein is CASSYSRTSGDEQYF. CDR3 DNA sequence: TGTGCCAGCAGTTACTCTCGGACTAGCGGAGACGAGCAGTACTTC.

This clone appeared a single time. CDR3 DNA: TGTGCCAGCAGCTTAAACGCCGGGCGGATGATGGGAAAACTGTTTTTT. Its translation is CASSLNAGRMMGKLFF. This sequence joins TRBV11-2 and TRBJ1-4; unclear D gene. The CDR3 length is 16 residues. V was cut by 2 bases and J by 10 bases, with 20 bases left in between. CDR1 is SGHAT, CDR2 FQNNGV, per germline.

J is TRBJ2-6 and V is TRBV6-5; D gene unclear. The CDR3 has 12 amino acids. Between the trimmed V and J ends, which lost 7 bases and 3 bases, there was a span of 4 bases. CDR1 and CDR2 from the germline V gene are MNHEY and SVGAGI. For the CDR3, the DNA is TGTGCCAGCATTGGTGGGGCCAACGTCCTGACTTTC. Its protein is CASIGGANVLTF.

The chain uses TRBV15 and TRBJ2-3; 14 positions agree with TRBD2. Trimming removed 3 bases from V and 6 bases from J; junction bases left unmatched: 8. This CDR3 has 17 residues. CDR1 is LNHNV and CDR2 is YYDKDF in the germline V gene (reference sequence). This chain's CDR3 is CATSREPGLAGEDTQYF. The DNA for the CDR3 is TGTGCCACCAGCAGGGAACCGGGACTAGCGGGAGAGGATACGCAGTATTTT.

The rearrangement links TRBV28 to TRBJ2-7; TRBD1 matches 8 bases. V trimming: 3 bases; J trimming: 6 bases; junction bases outside the gene matches: 7. Germline V gene sequence: CDR1 MDHEN, CDR2 SYDVKM. This CDR3 is 14 amino acids long. CDR3: CASSLSQGASEQYF. The CDR3 DNA sequence: TGTGCCAGCAGTTTGTCTCAGGGGGCTAGCGAGCAGTACTTC.

This chain links TRBV7-9 with TRBJ2-3, with 11 bases that match TRBD2. CDR3 length: 15 residues. V gave up 5 bases and J gave up 4 bases; unmatched junction bases: 5. CDR1 is SEHNR, CDR2 FQNEAQ, per germline (reference sequence). This chain's CDR3 is CASSTTSGTADTQYF. The DNA for the CDR3 is TGTGCCAGCAGCACGACTAGCGGGACGGCAGATACGCAGTATTTT. The variable domain in full, with the rest retrieved from reference TRBV7-9 and TRBJ2-3, is DTGVSQNPRHKITKRGQNVTFRCDPISEHNRLYWYRQTLGQGPEFLTYFQNEAQLEKSRLLSDRFSAERPKGSFSTLEIQRTEQGDSAMYLCASSTTSGTADTQYFGPGTRLTVL.

As concerns this clone: Additional DNA sequences in this sample encode the identical CDR3. This rearrangement joins TRBV19 to TRBJ2-7; D may be TRBD1 or TRBD2 (5 bases each). V lost 3 bases to trimming and J lost 6 bases, with 15 bases between them. The length of the CDR3 is 14 residues. Germline V gene lookup returns CDR1 LNHDA and CDR2 SQIVND (reference sequence). In DNA form, the CDR3 reads TGTGCCAGTAGTATGACGGGACCGACGGGCGAGCAGTACTTC. It encodes CASSMTGPTGEQYF.